Included here is one T cell receptor (beta chain) sequence, with context. The method was immunoSEQ multiplex PCR; TCRdb's version includes in-frame clones alone and lacks a portion of them. The sample holds about 46,000 clones, around 94% seen once. Germline values: CDR1 LNHDA, CDR2 SQIVND (reference sequence). V gave up 9 bases and J gave up 1 base, with 16 bases separating them. This CDR3 region has 15 residues. These data belong to a study of T cell changes during pregnancy in multiple sclerosis. This specimen consisted of CD4+ T cells from peripheral blood mononuclear cells, obtained in the second trimester of pregnancy. The sequence was obtained from a female donor in good health, enrolled as a control in a pregnancy study. The V gene is TRBV19, the J gene TRBJ1-5; TRBD1 is a possible D gene (5 bases). The CDR3 sequence is CASLKGVLSNQPQHF. The CDR3 DNA reads as TGTGCCAGCCTAAAAGGGGTGTTGAGCAATCAGCCCCAGCATTTT.